The entry that follows covers one T cell receptor beta chain sequence. No antigen is known for it. Sequence at one end of the junction differs from germline and may be a read error. This sample was included in a study of T cell responses to AZD1222 COVID-19 vaccine. Study overall: Second-dose recipients at about 4 or about 12 weeks were treated as one pooled group.

Findings of the study overall: Vaccine-associated CD4 TCRs ranged over spike, dominating at 160-218 and 743-854. Scientists sampled the repertoires only once the peak T cell response had passed. Spike-specific TCR breadth and depth were elevated following two AZD1222 doses.

TCRdb's table, derived via immunoSEQ multiplex PCR, lists solely in-frame clones and lacks some. The sample shows 100,000 or so clones, around nine tenths of them seen only once. The CDR3 sequence is 15 residues long. Germline-derived CDR1 and CDR2 are SSHAT and FNYEAQ (reference sequence). The J gene is TRBJ2-3, the V gene TRBV7-7; TRBD2 might be the D (6 bases). The receptor was isolated from an adult in good health. This specimen consisted of peripheral blood, obtained on day 0 of AZD1222 vaccination. The CDR3 sequence: CASSAGLGSTDTQYF. The DNA for the CDR3 is TGTGCTAGCAGCGCGGGACTCGGGTCCACAGATACGCAGTATTTT.